Shown below are 24 T cell receptor beta chains from a single sample sequenced in a study of T cell repertoires in cytomegalovirus infection. These receptors have no identified antigens. In TCRdb, the reads were re-called with MiXCR into one record per CDR3 protein. The sample has approximately 730,000 distinct CDR3 sequences; about 33% are singletons. Sample: cultured PBMCs, taken from culture after CMV antigen stimulation. All receptors derive from a human donor in good health (CMV status not recorded). Some clones in this sample may be carry-over from other donors' samples.

This chain uses TRBV20-1 with TRBJ2-1; D is possibly TRBD2 (5 bases). V lost 0 bases and J lost 5, with 17 bases in between. The CDR3 runs 16 residues. Germline V gives CDR1 DFQATT, CDR2 SNEGSKA (reference sequence). The CDR3 loop reads CSARDEFGARDNEQFF. CDR3 coding DNA: TGCAGTGCTAGAGATGAGTTCGGAGCGAGGGACAATGAGCAGTTCTTC.

This clonotype was counted ten times or more. The chain employs TRBV11-2 and TRBJ2-7; 9 nucleotides match TRBD2. In germline, CDR1 is SGHAT, CDR2 FQNNGV. J gave up 4 bases and V 2 bases, and 6 bases lay outside the gene matches. The CDR3 is 15 amino acids. The CDR3 is CASSLRLAGKYEQYF. For the CDR3, the DNA is TGTGCCAGCAGCTTAAGGCTAGCGGGGAAGTACGAGCAGTACTTC.

The CDR3 nucleotides read TGTGCCAGCAGCCCTAATCTGTTGTGGTATGGCTACACCTTC. This gives the protein CASSPNLLWYGYTF. The chain joins TRBV7-6 to TRBJ1-2; D remains ambiguous. The CDR3 length is 14 residues. Germline CDR1 and CDR2: SGHVS and FNYEAQ. Trimming took off 5 bases at V and 5 bases at J, with 15 bases between the two ends. Full variable domain (outside the CDR3, taken from reference TRBV7-6 and TRBJ1-2): GAGVSQSPRYKVTKRGQDVALRCDPISGHVSLYWYRQALGQGPEFLTYFNYEAQQDKSGLPNDRFSAERPEGSISTLTIQRTEQRDSAMYRCASSPNLLWYGYTFGSGTRLTVV.

This chain connects TRBV20-1 to TRBJ1-1; the D is unclear. The CDR3 loop spans 11 amino acids. Germline V gene lookup returns CDR1 DFQATT and CDR2 SNEGSKA (reference sequence). V was pared by 3 bases and J by 14 bases, with 16 bases between. The CDR3 is CSASYTDWSFF. CDR3 sequence (DNA): TGCAGTGCTAGCTACACGGATTGGTCGTTCTTT.

This clonotype was counted ten times or more. The J gene is TRBJ2-7, the V gene TRBV7-2; D gene unclear. Germline CDR1 reads SGHTA; CDR2 reads FQGNSA. The V gene lost 5 bases and the J gene lost 0 bases, with 8 bases spanning the gap. The CDR3 spans 13 residues. The CDR3 sequence: CASSPRTSYEQYF. In DNA, the CDR3 is TGTGCCAGCAGCCCAAGGACCTCCTACGAGCAGTACTTC.

The chain links TRBV7-8 to TRBJ1-6, with D unresolved. Trimming pared 2 bases from V and 8 bases from J, leaving 7 bases between. Germline assignment: CDR1 SGHVS and CDR2 FQNEAQ. The CDR3 is 13 residues long. CDR3 nucleotide sequence: TGTGCCAGCAGCTTATACAGAGATTCACCCCTCCACTTT. Amino acids: CASSLYRDSPLHF. The complete variable domain, with remaining parts taken from reference TRBV7-8 and TRBJ1-6, reads GAGVSQSPRYKVAKRGQDVALRCDPISGHVSLFWYQQALGQGPEFLTYFQNEAQLDKSGLPSDRFFAERPEGSVSTLKIQRTQQEDSAVYLCASSLYRDSPLHFGNGTRLTVT.

This clonotype came up a few times. This chain joins TRBV7-2 and TRBJ2-7; 9 nucleotides match TRBD1. The germline CDR1 and CDR2 sequences are SGHTA and FQGNSA. This CDR3 is 13 amino acids long. The V and J ends lost 9 bases and 9 bases, in that order; junction bases with no gene match: 12. CDR3 residues: CASSGQGILGQYF. In DNA, the CDR3 is TGTGCCAGTTCGGGACAGGGTATTCTCGGGCAGTACTTC.

This chain joins TRBV4-1 and TRBJ2-1; the match to TRBD1 covers 10 bases. Germline assignment: CDR1 MGHRA and CDR2 YSYEKL. The CDR3 is 14 residues long. J gave up 7 bases and V 7 bases, and 7 bases lay outside the gene matches. CDR3 loop: CASNSGTGVNEQFF. Here the CDR3 DNA reads TGCGCCAGCAACAGCGGGACAGGGGTAAATGAGCAGTTCTTC.

The J gene is TRBJ1-5, the V gene TRBV24-1; 8 bases are a match to TRBD1. Germline V CDR1 and CDR2: KGHDR, SFDVKD. The junction had 3 bases not matched to a gene; V was cut back by 4 bases and J by 2 bases. The CDR3 is made up of 15 amino acids. The chain's CDR3 is CATSDTGQGNQPQHF. CDR3 coding DNA: TGTGCCACCAGTGACACGGGACAGGGCAATCAGCCCCAGCATTTT.

This clonotype was counted ten times or more. This chain uses TRBV7-9 with TRBJ2-2, with TRBD1 identical over 9 bases. The CDR3 loop spans 15 amino acids. Losses at the gene ends were 9 bases for V and 3 bases for J; bases not matched to a gene: 8. Germline loops: CDR1 SEHNR, CDR2 FQNEAQ (reference sequence). The CDR3 spells CARGTGPGDTGELFF. CDR3 bases: TGTGCCAGAGGGACAGGGCCGGGGGACACCGGGGAGCTGTTTTTT.

The rearrangement uses TRBV19 and TRBJ1-5; D remains unclear. This CDR3 has 13 amino acids. Germline V lookup: CDR1 LNHDA, CDR2 SQIVND (reference sequence). The V end was cut by 8 bases, the J end by 2 bases, with 10 bases between. CDR3 sequence (DNA): TGTGCCAGTGGGAGGGATGGCAATCAGCCCCAGCATTTT. It translates to CASGRDGNQPQHF.

This clonotype was seen at least ten times. V usage is TRBV7-2 and J usage is TRBJ2-3; 11 nucleotides match TRBD2. This CDR3 has 17 amino acids. Germline trimming cut 5 bases from V and 4 bases from J; bases unmatched to any gene: 11. The germline gives CDR1 SGHTA, CDR2 FQGNSA. CDR3 bases: TGTGCCAGCAGCCCCTTTGGGTCTAGCGGGGGGTCAGATACGCAGTATTTT. Translating gives CASSPFGSSGGSDTQYF.

The gene calls are TRBV7-9 and TRBJ2-5; weak D call: TRBD2 (6 bases). Trimming removed 4 bases at V and 5 bases at J, with 17 bases between. Germline CDR1 is SEHNR and CDR2 is FQNEAQ (reference sequence). The CDR3 covers 15 residues. The CDR3 is CASSSRLGVGETQYF. The CDR3 region has the DNA TGTGCCAGCAGCTCCCGACTAGGCGTCGGGGAGACCCAGTACTTC.

This clonotype was detected only a few times. The V call is TRBV27, the J call TRBJ1-4; D not resolved. Per the germline V gene, CDR1 is MNHEY and CDR2 is SMNVEV (reference sequence). CDR3 length equals 15 residues. V was trimmed by 0 bases and J by 5 bases, leaving 10 bases between them. Here the CDR3 DNA reads TGTGCCAGCAGTTTATCGATCAGTTGGAATGAAAAACTGTTTTTT. Encoded protein: CASSLSISWNEKLFF.

The rearrangement uses TRBV6-6 and TRBJ2-3; 7 bases are a match to TRBD1. The CDR3 length is 17 residues. Per germline, CDR1 MNHNY and CDR2 SVGAGI (reference sequence). With V trimmed by 0 bases and J by 0 bases, 6 bases remained unmatched. The CDR3 DNA follows: TGTGCCAGCAGTTACTCGGGGACAGCAGCTAGCACAGATACGCAGTATTTT. Translation gives CASSYSGTAASTDTQYF.

The V call is TRBV20-1, the J call TRBJ2-5; TRBD2 aligns across 11 bases. The CDR3 length is 14 residues. J lost 5 bases, V lost 5 bases, and 7 bases had no gene match. Germline CDR1 reads DFQATT; CDR2 reads SNEGSKA (reference sequence). Here the CDR3 reads CSAGSGGAGETQYF. CDR3 nucleotides: TGCAGTGCTGGTAGCGGGGGGGCTGGGGAGACCCAGTACTTC.

The chain employs TRBV7-2 and TRBJ2-7, with a possible D match to TRBD2 (6 bases). The CDR3 runs 15 residues. Per germline, CDR1 SGHTA and CDR2 FQGNSA. V lost 1 base and J lost 4, with 14 bases in between. CDR3 loop: CASSLVGGLTYEQYF. The CDR3 nucleotides are TGTGCCAGCAGCTTAGTCGGGGGATTGACGTACGAGCAGTACTTC. The full variable domain, its missing parts supplied by reference TRBV7-2 and TRBJ2-7, is GAGVSQSPSNKVTEKGKDVELRCDPISGHTALYWYRQSLGQGLEFLIYFQGNSAPDKSGLPSDRFSAERTGGSVSTLTIQRTQQEDSAVYLCASSLVGGLTYEQYFGPGTRLTVT.

This clonotype was seen more than once but under ten times. The V and J genes are TRBV20-1 and TRBJ2-5; 13 bases are shared with TRBD2. Germline CDR1 reads DFQATT; CDR2 reads SNEGSKA (reference sequence). The V and J ends lost 0 bases and 7 bases, in that order; junction bases with no gene match: 11. CDR3 length: 17 amino acids. The CDR3 region is CSARDTSGRASFGTQYF. The DNA of the CDR3 is TGCAGTGCTAGAGATACTAGCGGGAGGGCCTCATTCGGGACCCAGTACTTC.

This clonotype has a handful of counts. V and J are TRBV7-9 and TRBJ2-7; tentative D call: TRBD2 (5 bases). There are 15 residues in the CDR3. CDR1 is SEHNR, CDR2 FQNEAQ, per germline (reference sequence). Deletions cut 1 base from V and 1 base from J, with 11 bases between. CDR3 nucleotides: TGTGCCAGCAGCTTAGTTGGAGGACTTTCCTACGAGCAGTACTTC. This translates into CASSLVGGLSYEQYF.

This clonotype was detected only a few times. The rearrangement links TRBV7-9 to TRBJ2-5; a possible D gene is TRBD2 (6 bases). Between the trimmed V and J ends, which lost 0 bases and 2 bases, there was a span of 10 bases. The CDR3 consists of 15 residues. Germline CDR1 SEHNR, CDR2 FQNEAQ (reference sequence). CDR3 residues: CASSLAGGWQETQYF. In DNA, the CDR3 is TGTGCCAGCAGCTTAGCGGGGGGTTGGCAAGAGACCCAGTACTTC.

This sequence joins TRBV20-1 and TRBJ2-3; no firm D call. The CDR3 spans 15 residues. Germline CDR1 reads DFQATT; CDR2 reads SNEGSKA (reference sequence). V was pared by 0 bases and J by 0 bases, with 10 bases between. Here the CDR3 DNA reads TGCAGTGCTAGAGATGTGGCTAGAAGCACAGATACGCAGTATTTT. Protein: CSARDVARSTDTQYF.

Concerning this clonotype itself: The junction and the germline gene differ at one end; a read error may be behind it. The V call is TRBV5-3, the J call TRBJ1-6, with a tentative D call TRBD1 (5 bases). TRBV5-3 is an open reading frame whose function is uncertain. The CDR3 loop spans 15 amino acids. CDR3 amino acids: CASSLSFRVNSPLHF. DNA of the CDR3: TGTGCCAGCAGCTTATCCTTCAGGGTCAATTCACCCCTCCACTTT.

This clonotype was detected a few times. The chain carries TRBV18 and TRBJ1-2; D gene ambiguous. The CDR3 has 14 amino acids. V dropped 4 bases and J dropped 0 bases, with 9 bases sitting between them. Germline CDR1 KGHSH, CDR2 LQKENI. In DNA, the CDR3 is TGTGCCAGCTCACAAGGAGGTACTAACTATGGCTACACCTTC. This translates into CASSQGGTNYGYTF.

This clonotype was observed a handful of times. The chain recombines TRBV11-2 with TRBJ2-1, with 8 positions matching TRBD2. The germline V gene encodes CDR1 SGHAT and CDR2 FQNNGV. The J segment lost 5 bases and the V segment lost 1 base, leaving 4 bases of the junction unmatched. The CDR3 consists of 15 residues. This CDR3 reads CASSLVGGGDNEQFF. DNA for the CDR3: TGTGCCAGCAGCTTAGTCGGGGGGGGGGACAATGAGCAGTTCTTC.